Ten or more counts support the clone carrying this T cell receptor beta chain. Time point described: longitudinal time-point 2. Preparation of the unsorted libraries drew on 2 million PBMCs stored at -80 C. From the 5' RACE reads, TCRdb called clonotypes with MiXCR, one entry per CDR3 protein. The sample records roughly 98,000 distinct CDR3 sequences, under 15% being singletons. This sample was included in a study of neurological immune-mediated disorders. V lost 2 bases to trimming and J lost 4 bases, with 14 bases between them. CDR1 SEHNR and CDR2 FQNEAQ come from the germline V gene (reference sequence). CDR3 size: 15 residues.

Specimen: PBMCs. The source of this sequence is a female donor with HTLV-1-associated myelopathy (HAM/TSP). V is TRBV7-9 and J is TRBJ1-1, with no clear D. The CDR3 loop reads CASSLQDLSVTEAFF. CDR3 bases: TGTGCCAGCAGCTTACAAGACCTGAGTGTCACTGAAGCTTTCTTT.